Presented here are 25 T cell receptor beta chains from one specimen sequenced in a study of regulatory T cells in long-lasting Graves disease. With iRepertoire HTBI primers and Arm-PCR of CDR3 regions, TCR beta libraries were built. Each CDR3 protein gets one entry after TCRdb re-called the multiplex PCR reads with MiXCR. The repertoire includes hundreds of thousands of distinct CDR3 sequences, roughly a sixth of them detected once, and around 13% sits in the top ten. This sample's time point: newly diagnosed GD, antithyroid drugs for less than 3 months. The TCR library was made from RNA that had been extracted from PBMCs in TRIzol. These same records also appear under a second study, on T cells in Graves' hyperthyroidism and ophthalmopathy.

The material was peripheral blood mononuclear cells (PBMCs), obtained at new diagnosis, from a patient treated with antithyroid drugs. The receptors here all came from a man between 18 and 29 years old with Graves disease.

In this sample, this clonotype turned up many times. This chain connects TRBV11-3 to TRBJ2-5, with 9 bases fitting TRBD2. The CDR3 is made up of 13 amino acids. With V trimmed by 5 bases and J by 5 bases, 3 bases remained unmatched. Germline values: CDR1 SGHNT, CDR2 YENEEA. The CDR3 region is CASSRSGRETQYF. The CDR3, as DNA: TGTGCCAGCAGCCGCAGCGGGAGGGAGACCCAGTACTTC. Complete variable domain (other parts from reference TRBV11-3 and TRBJ2-5): EAGVVQSPRYKIIEKKQPVAFWCNPISGHNTLYWYLQNLGQGPELLIRYENEEAVDDSQLPKDRFSAERLKGVDSTLKIQPAELGDSAVYLCASSRSGRETQYFGPGTRLLVL.

This clonotype was detected only a few times. The rearrangement links TRBV6-1 to TRBJ2-7; D gene ambiguous. CDR3 length equals 13 residues. The germline gives CDR1 MNHNS, CDR2 SASEGT. V dropped 7 bases and J dropped 2 bases, with 12 bases sitting between them. This chain's CDR3 is CASTRTSPYEQYF. The CDR3 DNA follows: TGTGCCAGCACGCGAACCTCGCCCTACGAGCAGTACTTC.

The rearrangement joins TRBV2 to TRBJ2-7, with TRBD2 identical over 7 bases. Germline lookup yields CDR1 SNHLY and CDR2 FYNNEI. The CDR3 length is 13 residues. J was trimmed by 7 bases and V by 9 bases; bases with no gene match: 12. The CDR3 DNA follows: TGTGCCAGGGGAAGGACTAGGGATGGGGAGCAGTACTTC. Protein: CARGRTRDGEQYF.

The chain employs TRBV6-1 and TRBJ2-4; D is uncertain. Germline lookup yields CDR1 MNHNS and CDR2 SASEGT. The length of the CDR3 is 14 residues. The V end lost 8 bases, the J end lost 0 bases, and 11 bases lay between the germline ends. CDR3 in DNA: TGTGCCAGCCGCGAATCACAAGCCAAAAACATTCAGTACTTC. Translation gives CASRESQAKNIQYF.

In the case of this clonotype: A single base is all that separates this from a far larger clone, so a read error is likely. The chain recombines TRBV6-9 with TRBJ2-7, with a weak D call TRBD1 (6 bases). Germline assignment: CDR1 MNHGY and CDR2 SVAAGI. Trimming took 4 bases from V and 0 from J, leaving 10 bases between them. This CDR3 has 14 amino acids. The CDR3 spells CASSSGQISYEQYF. The CDR3 region has the DNA TGTGCCAGCAGTTCGGGACAAATCTCCTACGAGCAGTACTTC.

The table lists this clonotype with many counts. The V and J genes are TRBV2 and TRBJ1-2; D not certain. V shed 10 bases and J shed 0 bases, with 12 bases lying between them. CDR3 length: 13 residues. CDR1 is SNHLY, CDR2 FYNNEI, per germline. The DNA for the CDR3 is TGTGCCAACCAACCTCGAGCTAACTATGGCTACACCTTC. Its translation is CANQPRANYGYTF.

This clonotype was observed a few times. The V call is TRBV29-1, the J call TRBJ1-4; a possible D gene is TRBD1 (6 bases). CDR1 and CDR2 from the germline V gene are SQVTM and ANQGSEA. The CDR3 contains 12 residues. Trimming cost V 7 bases and J 8 bases, with 14 bases left between them. In DNA, the CDR3 is TGCAGCGCATGGGGGCCAGGGGAAAAACTGTTTTTT. Encoded protein: CSAWGPGEKLFF. Drawing the rest from reference TRBV29-1 and TRBJ1-4, the complete variable domain is SAVISQKPSRDICQRGTSLTIQCQVDSQVTMMFWYRQQPGQSLTLIATANQGSEATYESGFVIDKFPISRPNLTFSTLTVSNMSPEDSSIYLCSAWGPGEKLFFGSGTQLSVL.

J is TRBJ2-7 and V is TRBV28; the match to TRBD2 covers 8 bases. Trimming cost V 6 bases and J 5 bases; bases outside gene matches: 12. CDR1 MDHEN and CDR2 SYDVKM come from the germline V gene. This CDR3 is 15 amino acids long. Here the CDR3 DNA reads TGTGCCAGCAGCACCAGAGCGGGAGCCGGCGACGAGCAGTACTTC. This translates into CASSTRAGAGDEQYF.

Only a few counts were recorded for this clonotype. The chain couples TRBV9 to TRBJ2-7; the D gene is possibly TRBD2 (5 bases). The CDR3 is 15 amino acids. From germline, CDR1 is SGDLS and CDR2 YYNGEE. V was clipped by 0 bases and J by 2 bases, with 12 bases between them. Here the CDR3 DNA reads TGTGCCAGCAGCGTAGGAGGGTACAGAGCCTACGAGCAGTACTTC. It specifies CASSVGGYRAYEQYF.

Of note for this clonotype: A much more abundant neighbour one base away suggests this may be a read error. The chain couples TRBV2 to TRBJ2-1, with D hard to call. This CDR3 contains 11 residues. V lost 8 bases, J lost 9 bases, and 11 bases lay in between. Germline CDR1 and CDR2: SNHLY and FYNNEI. The CDR3 is CASGDAPEQFF. The CDR3 nucleotides read TGTGCCAGCGGGGATGCTCCTGAGCAGTTCTTC.

This clonotype has a count of ten or more. The chain links TRBV30 to TRBJ1-5, with D uncertain. The CDR3 runs 13 residues. Looked up from germline, CDR1 is GTSNPN and CDR2 is SVGIG (reference sequence). Trimming removed 0 bases from V and 2 bases from J, with 5 bases in between. CDR3: CAWSVEGNQPQHF. The CDR3 bases are TGTGCCTGGAGTGTAGAGGGCAATCAGCCCCAGCATTTT.

This clonotype was seen repeatedly, ten times or more. This chain links TRBV7-6 with TRBJ2-5; possible D gene TRBD1, 5 bases. The V and J ends lost 0 bases and 10 bases respectively, with 12 bases between them. In germline, CDR1 is SGHVS, CDR2 FNYEAQ. This CDR3 contains 13 residues. The CDR3 spells CASSLARGQGQYF. The CDR3, as DNA: TGTGCCAGCAGCTTAGCCCGCGGTCAGGGCCAGTACTTC.

The chain joins TRBV5-4 to TRBJ1-1; D unclear. The V and J ends lost 1 base and 6 bases respectively, with 10 bases between them. The CDR3 runs to 13 residues. Looked up from germline, CDR1 is SGHNT and CDR2 is YYREEE (reference sequence). The CDR3, as DNA: TGTGCCAGCAGCTTGAGGGAGAGCGCTGAAGCTTTCTTT. Residues: CASSLRESAEAFF.

In its sample, this clonotype was seen many times. The V gene is TRBV28, the J gene TRBJ2-7; possibly TRBD1 or TRBD2 for D (7 bases each). V lost 6 bases to trimming and J lost 2 bases, with 14 bases between them. The CDR3 covers 14 residues. In germline, CDR1 is MDHEN, CDR2 SYDVKM. CDR3 DNA sequence: TGTGCCAGCAGCCAGCGGGACAGTCCCTACGAGCAGTACTTC. This codes for CASSQRDSPYEQYF.

The chain uses TRBV5-1 and TRBJ1-5; 7 bases map to TRBD1. The junction had 4 bases not matched to a gene; V was cut back by 0 bases and J by 4 bases. In germline, CDR1 is SGHRS, CDR2 YFSETQ. The CDR3 has 15 amino acids. The chain's CDR3 is CASSLDYRGNQPQHF. For the CDR3, the DNA is TGCGCCAGCAGCTTGGATTACAGGGGAAATCAGCCCCAGCATTTT. Complete variable domain (other parts from reference TRBV5-1 and TRBJ1-5): KAGVTQTPRYLIKTRGQQVTLSCSPISGHRSVSWYQQTPGQGLQFLFEYFSETQRNKGNFPGRFSGRQFSNSRSEMNVSTLELGDSALYLCASSLDYRGNQPQHFGDGTRLSIL.

This clonotype has a count of ten or more. CDR3 region: CASSFFGAGAYEQYF. The CDR3 DNA reads as TGTGCCAGCAGTTTCTTCGGGGCTGGCGCCTACGAGCAGTACTTC. V gene TRBV28 combines with J gene TRBJ2-7, with D perhaps given as TRBD1 or TRBD2 (5 bases each). The CDR3 consists of 15 residues. Deletions cut 3 bases from V and 2 bases from J, with 14 bases between. Germline lookup yields CDR1 MDHEN and CDR2 SYDVKM. The whole variable domain, remainder taken from reference TRBV28 and TRBJ2-7, is DVKVTQSSRYLVKRTGEKVFLECVQDMDHENMFWYRQDPGLGLRLIYFSYDVKMKEKGDIPEGYSVSREKKERFSLILESASTNQTSMYLCASSFFGAGAYEQYFGPGTRLTVT.

This clonotype has a count of ten or more. The chain uses TRBV6-1 and TRBJ2-1, with TRBD2 identical over 8 bases. V shed 6 bases and J 7 bases; nucleotides not matched to a gene: 11. The V gene's germline CDR1 is MNHNS and CDR2 SASEGT. CDR3 size: 15 residues. The CDR3 loop reads CASSPPAGARNEQFF. CDR3 coding DNA: TGTGCCAGCAGCCCCCCAGCGGGAGCCAGGAATGAGCAGTTCTTC.

This clonotype was picked up many times. This sequence joins TRBV12-3 or TRBV12-4 and TRBJ2-1; TRBD2 matches 8 bases. The CDR3 has 14 amino acids. The ends lost 7 bases at V and 2 bases at J; junction bases unmatched: 4. This CDR3 is CASTREGPYNEQFF. CDR3 coding DNA: TGTGCCAGCACACGGGAGGGCCCCTACAATGAGCAGTTCTTC.

This clonotype was recorded a few times. This chain links TRBV14 with TRBJ2-1; D call uncertain. CDR1 is SGHDN and CDR2 is FVKESK in the germline V gene. The CDR3 spans 13 residues. Trimming pared 0 bases from V and 5 bases from J, leaving 5 bases between. The CDR3 region is CASSQENDNEQFF. In DNA form, the CDR3 reads TGTGCCAGCAGCCAAGAAAACGACAATGAGCAGTTCTTC.

This clonotype has a handful of counts. V gene TRBV6-1 combines with J gene TRBJ1-2; D unresolved. The V gene lost 1 base and the J gene lost 0 bases, with 9 bases spanning the gap. CDR1 is MNHNS and CDR2 is SASEGT in the germline V gene. This CDR3 region has 15 residues. DNA for the CDR3: TGTGCCAGCAGTGAAGAGGTCCGAACTAACTATGGCTACACCTTC. The encoded protein is CASSEEVRTNYGYTF.

Worth noting for this clonotype: A junction boundary mismatches the germline segment, possibly from a read error. The chain combines TRBV6-9 with TRBJ2-7, with D possibly being TRBD2 (6 bases). There are 16 residues in the CDR3. Per the germline V gene, CDR1 is MNHGY and CDR2 is SVAAGI. This chain's CDR3 is CASIYQTRGVSYEQYF. The DNA for the CDR3 is TGTGCCAGCATTTATCAGACTAGAGGGGTCTCCTACGAGCAGTACTTC.

The chain uses TRBV6-1 and TRBJ1-2; 7 nucleotides align to TRBD1. CDR3 length: 13 amino acids. V lost 6 bases, J lost 3 bases, and 4 bases stayed unmatched. Germline values: CDR1 MNHNS, CDR2 SASEGT. The CDR3 DNA follows: TGTGCCAGCAGCCTAGGGGGCCACTATGGCTACACCTTC. As protein: CASSLGGHYGYTF.

This clonotype was seen a handful of times. J is TRBJ2-1 and V is TRBV6-2 or TRBV6-3; 9 bases match TRBD2. With V trimmed by 8 bases and J by 5 bases, 4 bases remained unmatched. The CDR3 covers 13 residues. Germline V CDR1 and CDR2: MNHEY, SVGEGT. The CDR3 DNA sequence: TGTGCCAGCGGAAGCGGGAGGCACAATGAGCAGTTCTTC. Encoded protein: CASGSGRHNEQFF.

This clonotype was seen a handful of times. The chain links TRBV2 to TRBJ1-6; D is possibly TRBD1 (5 bases). Germline V CDR1 and CDR2: SNHLY, FYNNEI. Trimming took 4 bases from V and 6 from J, leaving 13 bases between them. The CDR3 covers 15 residues. CDR3 sequence reads: CASSARSQGNSPLHF. CDR3 coding DNA: TGTGCCAGCAGTGCTAGATCCCAGGGTAATTCACCCCTCCACTTT. Complete variable domain (other parts from reference TRBV2 and TRBJ1-6): EPEVTQTPSHQVTQMGQEVILRCVPISNHLYFYWYRQILGQKVEFLVSFYNNEISEKSEIFDDQFSVERPDGSNFTLKIRSTKLEDSAMYFCASSARSQGNSPLHFGNGTRLTVT.

This clonotype has a handful of counts. The rearrangement uses TRBV6-1 and TRBJ2-7; D is perhaps TRBD1 or TRBD2 (5 bases each). V lost 8 bases, J lost 6 bases, and 17 bases lay in between. This CDR3 has 13 amino acids. Looked up from germline, CDR1 is MNHNS and CDR2 is SASEGT. The CDR3 loop reads CASSRDRLGEQYF. The DNA for the CDR3 is TGTGCCAGCTCCCGGGACCGGCTCGGCGAGCAGTACTTC.